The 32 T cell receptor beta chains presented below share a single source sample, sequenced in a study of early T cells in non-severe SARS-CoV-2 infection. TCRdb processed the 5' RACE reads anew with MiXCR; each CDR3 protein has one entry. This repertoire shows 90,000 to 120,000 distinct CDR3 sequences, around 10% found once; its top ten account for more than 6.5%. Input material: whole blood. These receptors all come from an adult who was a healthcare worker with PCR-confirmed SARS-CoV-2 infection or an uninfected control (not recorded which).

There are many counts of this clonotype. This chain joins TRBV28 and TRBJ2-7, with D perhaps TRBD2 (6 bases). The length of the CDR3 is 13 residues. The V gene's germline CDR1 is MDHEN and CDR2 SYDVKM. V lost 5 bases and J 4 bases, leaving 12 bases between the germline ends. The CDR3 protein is CASSVSGRYEQYF. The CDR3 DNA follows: TGTGCCAGCAGTGTCTCCGGGAGATACGAGCAGTACTTC.

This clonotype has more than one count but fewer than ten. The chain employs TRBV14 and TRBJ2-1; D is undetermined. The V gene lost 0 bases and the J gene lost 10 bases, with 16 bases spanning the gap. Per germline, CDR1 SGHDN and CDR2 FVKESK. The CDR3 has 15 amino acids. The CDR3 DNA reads TGTGCCAGCAGCCAAGATACGACATCGGCCTGGGAGCAGTTCTTC. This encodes CASSQDTTSAWEQFF.

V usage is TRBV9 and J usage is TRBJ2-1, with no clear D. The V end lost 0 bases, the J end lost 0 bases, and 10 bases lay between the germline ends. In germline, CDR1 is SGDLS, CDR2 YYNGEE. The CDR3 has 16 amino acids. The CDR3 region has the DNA TGTGCCAGCAGCGTAGGGGGTTTGAGCTCCTACAATGAGCAGTTCTTC. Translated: CASSVGGLSSYNEQFF.

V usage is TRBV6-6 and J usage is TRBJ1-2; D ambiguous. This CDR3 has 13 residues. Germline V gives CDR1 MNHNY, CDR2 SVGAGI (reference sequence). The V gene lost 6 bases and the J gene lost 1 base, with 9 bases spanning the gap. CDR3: CASRPQSNYGYTF. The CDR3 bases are TGTGCCAGCAGGCCTCAAAGTAACTATGGCTACACCTTC.

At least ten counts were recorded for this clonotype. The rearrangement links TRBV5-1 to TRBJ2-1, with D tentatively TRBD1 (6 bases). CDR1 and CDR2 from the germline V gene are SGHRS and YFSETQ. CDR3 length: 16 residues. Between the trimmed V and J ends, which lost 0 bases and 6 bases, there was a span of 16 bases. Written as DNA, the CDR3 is TGCGCCAGCAGCTTGGTTACAGGGATCATATGCAATGAGCAGTTCTTC. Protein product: CASSLVTGIICNEQFF.

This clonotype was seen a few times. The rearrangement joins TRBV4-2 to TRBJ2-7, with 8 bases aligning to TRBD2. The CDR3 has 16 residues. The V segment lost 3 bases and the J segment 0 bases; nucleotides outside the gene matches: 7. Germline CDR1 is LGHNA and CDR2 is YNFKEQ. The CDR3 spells CASSQELAVSSYEQYF. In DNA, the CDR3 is TGTGCCAGCAGCCAGGAACTAGCGGTGAGCTCCTACGAGCAGTACTTC.

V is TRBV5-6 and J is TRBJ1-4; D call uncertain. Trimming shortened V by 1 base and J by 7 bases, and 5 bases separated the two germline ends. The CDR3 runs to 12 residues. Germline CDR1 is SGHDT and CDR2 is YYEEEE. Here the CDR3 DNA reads TGTGCCAGCAGCTTGTTCTCTGAAAAACTGTTTTTT. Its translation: CASSLFSEKLFF.

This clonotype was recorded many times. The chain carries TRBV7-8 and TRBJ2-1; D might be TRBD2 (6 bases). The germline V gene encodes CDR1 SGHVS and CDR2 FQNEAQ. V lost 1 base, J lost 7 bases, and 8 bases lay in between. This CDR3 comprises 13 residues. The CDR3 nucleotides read TGTGCCAGCAGCTTAGGGAGGGTAAATGAGCAGTTCTTC. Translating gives CASSLGRVNEQFF.

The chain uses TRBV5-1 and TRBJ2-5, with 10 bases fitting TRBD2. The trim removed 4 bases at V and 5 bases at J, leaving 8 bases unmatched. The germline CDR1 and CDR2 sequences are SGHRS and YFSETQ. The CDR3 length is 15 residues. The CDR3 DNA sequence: TGCGCCAGCAGCAGGGCTAGCGGGAGTGTCGAGACCCAGTACTTC. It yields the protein CASSRASGSVETQYF.

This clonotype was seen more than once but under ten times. The DNA of the CDR3 is TGCGCCAGCAGGGGGGTCGGAGGCTCCTACAATGAGCAGTTCTTC. The encoded protein is CASRGVGGSYNEQFF. V is TRBV4-1 and J is TRBJ2-1; D possibly matches TRBD1 or TRBD2 (5 bases each). Deletions cut 6 bases from V and 0 bases from J, with 12 bases between. The CDR3 extends over 15 amino acids. Germline loops: CDR1 MGHRA, CDR2 YSYEKL.

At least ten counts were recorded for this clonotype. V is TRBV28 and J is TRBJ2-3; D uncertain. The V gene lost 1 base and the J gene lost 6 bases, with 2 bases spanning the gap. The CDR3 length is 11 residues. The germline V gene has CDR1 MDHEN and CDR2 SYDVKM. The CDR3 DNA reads TGTGCCAGCAGTTTATCCGATACGCAGTATTTT. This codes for CASSLSDTQYF.

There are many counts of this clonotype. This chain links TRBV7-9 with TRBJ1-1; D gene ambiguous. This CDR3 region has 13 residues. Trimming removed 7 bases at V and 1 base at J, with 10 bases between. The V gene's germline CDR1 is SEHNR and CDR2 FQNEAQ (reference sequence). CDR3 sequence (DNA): TGTGCCAGCAAATTTTCGGCGAACACTGAAGCTTTCTTT. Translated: CASKFSANTEAFF.

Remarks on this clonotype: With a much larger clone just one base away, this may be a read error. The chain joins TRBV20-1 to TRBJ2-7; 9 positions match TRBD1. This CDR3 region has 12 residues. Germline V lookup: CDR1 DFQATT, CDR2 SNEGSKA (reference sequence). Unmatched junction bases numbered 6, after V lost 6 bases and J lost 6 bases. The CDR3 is CSAGTGYAEQYF. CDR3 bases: TGCAGTGCGGGGACAGGGTACGCCGAGCAGTACTTC.

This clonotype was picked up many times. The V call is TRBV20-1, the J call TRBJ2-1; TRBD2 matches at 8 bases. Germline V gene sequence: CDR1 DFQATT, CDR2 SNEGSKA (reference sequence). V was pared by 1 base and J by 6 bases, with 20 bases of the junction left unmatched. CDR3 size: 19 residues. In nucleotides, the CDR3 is TGCAGTGCTAGAGGGCGGCTAGCGGGTAGAACTGAATATGTCAATGAGCAGTTCTTC. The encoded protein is CSARGRLAGRTEYVNEQFF.

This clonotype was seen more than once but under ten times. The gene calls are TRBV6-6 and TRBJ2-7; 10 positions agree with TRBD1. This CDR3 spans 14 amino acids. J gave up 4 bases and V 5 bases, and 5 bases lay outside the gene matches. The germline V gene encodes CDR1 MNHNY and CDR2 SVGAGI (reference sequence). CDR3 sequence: CASSQRTGGYEQYF. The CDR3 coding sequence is TGTGCCAGCAGTCAACGGACAGGGGGGTACGAGCAGTACTTC.

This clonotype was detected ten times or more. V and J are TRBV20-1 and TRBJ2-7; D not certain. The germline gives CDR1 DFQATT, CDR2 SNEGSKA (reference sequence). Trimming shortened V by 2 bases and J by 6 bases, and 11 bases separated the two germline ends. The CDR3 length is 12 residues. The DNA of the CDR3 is TGCAGTGCTAGAATGGCGCTGGGCGAGCAGTACTTC. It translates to CSARMALGEQYF.

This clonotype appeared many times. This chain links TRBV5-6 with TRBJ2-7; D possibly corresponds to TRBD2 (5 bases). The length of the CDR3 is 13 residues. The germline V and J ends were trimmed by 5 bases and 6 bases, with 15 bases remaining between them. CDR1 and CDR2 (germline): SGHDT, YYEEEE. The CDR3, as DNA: TGTGCCAGCAGTTGGACTTTCGAGGGCGAGCAGTACTTC. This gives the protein CASSWTFEGEQYF. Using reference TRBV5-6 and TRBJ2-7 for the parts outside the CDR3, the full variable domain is DAGVTQSPTHLIKTRGQQVTLRCSPKSGHDTVSWYQQALGQGPQFIFQYYEEEERQRGNFPDRFSGHQFPNYSSELNVNALLLGDSALYLCASSWTFEGEQYFGPGTRLTVT.

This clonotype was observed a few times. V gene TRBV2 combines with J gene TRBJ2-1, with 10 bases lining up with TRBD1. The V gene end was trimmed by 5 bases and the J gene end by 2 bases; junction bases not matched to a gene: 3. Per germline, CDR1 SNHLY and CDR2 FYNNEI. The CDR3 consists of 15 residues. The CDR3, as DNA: TGTGCCAGCAGTAAAGACAGGGGGCCCTACAATGAGCAGTTCTTC. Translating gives CASSKDRGPYNEQFF.

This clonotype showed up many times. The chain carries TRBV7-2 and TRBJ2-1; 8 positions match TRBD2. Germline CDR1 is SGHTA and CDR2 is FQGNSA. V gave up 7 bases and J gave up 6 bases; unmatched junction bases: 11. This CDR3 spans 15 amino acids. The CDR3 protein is CASILTGAGANEQFF. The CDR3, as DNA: TGTGCCAGCATCCTTACGGGAGCGGGGGCCAATGAGCAGTTCTTC.

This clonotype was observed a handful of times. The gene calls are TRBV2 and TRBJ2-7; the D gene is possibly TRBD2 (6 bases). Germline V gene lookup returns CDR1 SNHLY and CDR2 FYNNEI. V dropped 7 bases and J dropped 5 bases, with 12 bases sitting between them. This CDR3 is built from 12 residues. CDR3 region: CASKPGLDEQYF. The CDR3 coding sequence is TGTGCCAGCAAACCGGGACTCGACGAGCAGTACTTC.

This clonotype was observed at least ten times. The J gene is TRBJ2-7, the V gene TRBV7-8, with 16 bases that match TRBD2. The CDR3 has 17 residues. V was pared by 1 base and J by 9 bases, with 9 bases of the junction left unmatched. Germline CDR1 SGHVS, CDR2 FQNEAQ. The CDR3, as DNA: TGTGCCAGCAGCTTAGAGGGACCGGGACTAGCGGGAGGGCGGCAGTACTTC. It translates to CASSLEGPGLAGGRQYF.

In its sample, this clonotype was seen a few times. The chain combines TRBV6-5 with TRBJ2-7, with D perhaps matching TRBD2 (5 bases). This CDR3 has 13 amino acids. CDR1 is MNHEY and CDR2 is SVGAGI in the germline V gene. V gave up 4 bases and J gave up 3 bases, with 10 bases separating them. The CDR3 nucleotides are TGTGCCAGCAGTTCCGGGGTCCTCTACGAGCAGTACTTC. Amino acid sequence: CASSSGVLYEQYF.

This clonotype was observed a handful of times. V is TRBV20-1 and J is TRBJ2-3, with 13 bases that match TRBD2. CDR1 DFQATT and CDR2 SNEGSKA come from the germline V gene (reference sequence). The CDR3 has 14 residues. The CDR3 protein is CGGTSGRAEDTQYF. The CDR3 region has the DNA TGCGGTGGTACTAGCGGGAGGGCTGAAGATACGCAGTATTTT.

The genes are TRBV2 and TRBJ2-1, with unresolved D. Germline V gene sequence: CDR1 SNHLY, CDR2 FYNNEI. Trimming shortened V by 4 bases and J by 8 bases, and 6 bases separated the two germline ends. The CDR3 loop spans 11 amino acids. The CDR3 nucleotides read TGTGCCAGCAGTGCTTTCGATGAGCAGTTCTTC. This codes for CASSAFDEQFF.

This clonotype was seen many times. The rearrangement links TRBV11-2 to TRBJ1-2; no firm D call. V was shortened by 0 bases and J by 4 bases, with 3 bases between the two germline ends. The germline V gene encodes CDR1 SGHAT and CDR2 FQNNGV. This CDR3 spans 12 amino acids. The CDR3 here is CASSLDGYGYTF. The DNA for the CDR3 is TGTGCCAGCAGCTTAGATGGCTATGGCTACACCTTC.

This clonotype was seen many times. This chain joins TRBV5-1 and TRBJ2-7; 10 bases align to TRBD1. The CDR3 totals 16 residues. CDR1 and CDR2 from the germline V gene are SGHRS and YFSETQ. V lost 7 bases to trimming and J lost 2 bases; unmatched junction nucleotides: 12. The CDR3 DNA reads TGCGCCAGCCGACTGACTACCGGGACAGGGGCCTACGAGCAGTACTTC. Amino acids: CASRLTTGTGAYEQYF. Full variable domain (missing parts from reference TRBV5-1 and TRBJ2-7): KAGVTQTPRYLIKTRGQQVTLSCSPISGHRSVSWYQQTPGQGLQFLFEYFSETQRNKGNFPGRFSGRQFSNSRSEMNVSTLELGDSALYLCASRLTTGTGAYEQYFGPGTRLTVT.

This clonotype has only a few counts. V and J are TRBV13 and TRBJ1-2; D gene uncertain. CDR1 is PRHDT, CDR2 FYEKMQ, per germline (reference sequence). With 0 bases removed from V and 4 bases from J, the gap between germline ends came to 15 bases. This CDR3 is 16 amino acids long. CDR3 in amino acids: CASSLGKNNVVYGYTF. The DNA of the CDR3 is TGTGCCAGCAGCTTAGGGAAGAACAATGTAGTCTATGGCTACACCTTC.

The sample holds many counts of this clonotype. The CDR3 sequence: CASSLGPTVDTQYF. The CDR3 DNA reads as TGTGCCAGCAGCTTAGGACCGACAGTGGATACGCAGTATTTT. The chain combines TRBV11-2 with TRBJ2-3, with D possibly matching TRBD1 (5 bases). The CDR3 runs to 14 residues. The ends were cut back, 1 base at V and 6 bases at J, with 11 bases in the middle. Germline CDR1 is SGHAT and CDR2 is FQNNGV.

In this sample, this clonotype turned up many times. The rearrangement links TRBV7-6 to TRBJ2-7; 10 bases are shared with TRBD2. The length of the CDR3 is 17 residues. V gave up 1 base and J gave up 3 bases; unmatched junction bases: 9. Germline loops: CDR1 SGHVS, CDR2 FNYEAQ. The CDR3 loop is CASSLVAGGERRYEQYF. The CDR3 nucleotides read TGTGCCAGCAGCTTAGTAGCGGGAGGAGAAAGGCGCTACGAGCAGTACTTC.

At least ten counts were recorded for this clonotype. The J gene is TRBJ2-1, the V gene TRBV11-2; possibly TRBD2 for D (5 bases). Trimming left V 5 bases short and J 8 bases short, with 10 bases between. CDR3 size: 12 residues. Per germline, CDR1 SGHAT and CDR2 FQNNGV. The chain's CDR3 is CASSPGSHEQFF. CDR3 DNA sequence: TGTGCCAGCAGCCCGGGAAGCCATGAGCAGTTCTTC.

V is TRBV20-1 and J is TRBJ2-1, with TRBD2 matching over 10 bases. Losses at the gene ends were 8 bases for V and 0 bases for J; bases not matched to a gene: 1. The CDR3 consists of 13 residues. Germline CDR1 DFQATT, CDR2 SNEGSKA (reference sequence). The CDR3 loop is CSSGRVSYNEQFF. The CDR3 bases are TGCAGTAGCGGGAGGGTCTCCTACAATGAGCAGTTCTTC.

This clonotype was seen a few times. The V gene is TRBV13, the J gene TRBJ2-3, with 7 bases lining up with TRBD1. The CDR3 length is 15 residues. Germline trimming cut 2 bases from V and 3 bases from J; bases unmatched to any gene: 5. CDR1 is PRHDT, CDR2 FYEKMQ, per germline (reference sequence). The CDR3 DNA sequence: TGTGCCAGCAGCTTACTCCGACAGGGAACAGATACGCAGTATTTT. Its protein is CASSLLRQGTDTQYF.